This T cell receptor beta chain was found in a study of blood T cell repertoires in COVID-19. Participants came from roughly 23 US areas, aged roughly 18 to 89 years. Measured with immunoSEQ multiplex PCR; TCRdb has only the in-frame clones, and not every one. Among 470,000 or so clones listed, 70% to 90% were seen once. V lost 2 bases to trimming and J lost 3 bases, with 5 bases between them. There are 12 residues in the CDR3. From germline, CDR1 is SGDLS and CDR2 YYNGEE. This TCR derives from a woman younger than 30 with acute COVID-19. The chain carries TRBV9 and TRBJ1-1; D gene uncertain. Sequenced input: PBMCs or T cells enriched from blood (not recorded which). The CDR3 region has the DNA TGTGCCAGCAGCGTCGGGGACACTGAAGCTTTCTTT. Amino acids: CASSVGDTEAFF. Filled out from reference TRBV9 and TRBJ1-1, the complete variable domain reads DSGVTQTPKHLITATGQRVTLRCSPRSGDLSVYWYQQSLDQGLQFLIQYYNGEERAKGNILERFSAQQFPDLHSELNLSSLELGDSALYFCASSVGDTEAFFGQGTRLTVV.